This is a list of T cell receptor beta chains from one sample in a study of tumor-infiltrating lymphocytes in localized non-small cell lung cancer. The data were produced by immunoSEQ multiplex PCR, yet TCRdb's version contains in-frame clones alone and is incomplete. The table has thousands of clones, 66% seen once. Material: uninvolved lung tissue not adjacent to the tumor. These receptors all stem from a human donor with non-small cell lung cancer. The CDR3 runs from the conserved cysteine through the conserved F or W. The order of the fields is V gene, J gene, clone size, D gene, CDR3 DNA, CDR3 protein. D genes are given only for firm matches. A row's size may be missing; if present it is once, few, many or a size class.

TRBV6-5	TRBJ2-3	few	.	TGTGCCAGCAGATCTGGGGGGCCCCCCACAGATACGCAGTATTTT	CASRSGGPPTDTQYF
TRBV7-9	TRBJ2-1	.	TRBD1	TGTGCCAGCACTATAGGGGGCGCCTACAATGAGCAGTTCTTC	CASTIGGAYNEQFF
TRBV29-1	TRBJ2-7	.	.	TGCAGCGCCGGAACTTTGGGGCTTCCCTACGAGCAGTACTTC	CSAGTLGLPYEQYF
TRBV6-5	TRBJ2-6	.	.	TGTGCCAGCAGTTACGCTGGGGCCAACGTCCTGACTTTC	CASSYAGANVLTF
TRBV2	TRBJ1-4	.	TRBD1	TGTGCCAGCAGGATGACAGGGGGCTCAGAAAATGAAAAACTGTTTTTT	CASRMTGGSENEKLFF
TRBV19	TRBJ2-1	.	.	TGTGCCAGTAGTATCGCCGGGACTTACAATGAGCAGTTCTTC	CASSIAGTYNEQFF
TRBV25-1	TRBJ2-5	.	.	TGTGCCAGCAGTGAAATAGGGTCCCAGTACTTC	CASSEIGSQYF
TRBV28	TRBJ1-2	few	.	TGTGCCAGCAGTAGGGACGGATCCCTGAACTATGGCTACACCTTC	CASSRDGSLNYGYTF
TRBV5-4	TRBJ2-7	.	.	TGTGCCAGCAGCCGGGACACTCAAGGGGAGCAGTACTTC	CASSRDTQGEQYF
TRBV6-1	TRBJ1-2	.	.	TGTGCCAGCAGTGAAGCAGTCGGCTACACCTTC	CASSEAVGYTF
TRBV4-2	TRBJ2-1	few	TRBD2	TGTGCCAGCACCCAGACTAGCGGAACGAATGAGCAGTTCTTC	CASTQTSGTNEQFF
TRBV7-6	TRBJ2-5	few	TRBD2	TGTGCCAGCAGCTTAGGACCGAGGGGAGGGGAGACCCAGTACTTC	CASSLGPRGGETQYF
TRBV4-2	TRBJ2-7	few	TRBD2	TGTGCCAGCAGCCCCGATCGGGCTAGCGGGGTAAGCTCCTACGAGCAGTACTTC	CASSPDRASGVSSYEQYF
TRBV27	TRBJ2-7	.	TRBD2	TGTGCCAGCAGTTTATTAATCCCGGGACTAGCGGGAGTCTACGAGCAGTACTTC	CASSLLIPGLAGVYEQYF
TRBV29-1	TRBJ1-2	.	.	TGCAGCGTTGAGACAGACTATTATGGCTACACCTTC	CSVETDYYGYTF
TRBV7-2	TRBJ2-7	.	TRBD2	TGTGCCAGCAGATCCTCGGGACTATCCTACGAGCAGTACTTC	CASRSSGLSYEQYF
TRBV4-2	TRBJ2-1	once	TRBD1	TGTGCCAGCAGCCAAGAGACAGGGGCGGTTGAGCAGTTCTTC	CASSQETGAVEQFF
TRBV7-3	TRBJ1-1	.	.	TGTGCCAGCAGCTTAATCCGTGTTGCGGCGGCTTTCTTT	CASSLIRVAAAFF
TRBV5-1	TRBJ2-2	.	TRBD2	TGCGCCAGCAGCGCGGGCGCGGGGCTAGCGGGAGTCGGGGAGCTGTTTTTT	CASSAGAGLAGVGELFF
TRBV6-5	TRBJ1-2	.	.	TGTGCCAGCAGTTACACTACAGGGACTAACTATGGCTACACCTTC	CASSYTTGTNYGYTF
TRBV27	TRBJ2-1	.	TRBD2	TGTGCCAGCACCCTAGCGGGGGCCTACAATGAGCAGTTCTTC	CASTLAGAYNEQFF